The 6 T cell receptor beta chains reported below all come from one sample, sequenced in a study of T cells in Graves' hyperthyroidism and ophthalmopathy (dated by TCRdb to the late 2010s). Receptor libraries were prepared by multiplex PCR. The listed sequencing device is Illumina HiSeq 2000. The TCR beta CDR3 regions were amplified from RNA transcripts. A first-round RT-PCR of the TCR CDR3 used the HTBI primer set with the Qiagen OneStep RT-PCR kit. The public reads were quality trimmed at Q25 with fastp and then assembled into clones with MiXCR by TCRdb, keeping productive beta chains. A single entry per CDR3 protein holds the most common genes and DNA from its merged rows. This sample holds more than 350,000 distinct CDR3 sequences; about a sixth were observed only once. Of the sample, roughly a third falls within the top ten clones. The material sequenced was blood. These TCRs come from a woman between 25 and 40 years old with Graves' hyperthyroidism that later progressed to Graves' ophthalmopathy.

This clonotype was seen at least ten times. The rearrangement joins TRBV20-1 to TRBJ2-2, with a possible D match to TRBD2 (5 bases). V lost 0 bases, J lost 3 bases, and 14 bases lay in between. The CDR3 spans 16 residues. The germline V gene has CDR1 DFQATT and CDR2 SNEGSKA (reference sequence). In DNA form, the CDR3 reads TGCAGTGCTAGAGATCCGCTAGCCTTGGACACCGGGGAGCTGTTTTTT. It is translated as CSARDPLALDTGELFF.

This chain links TRBV5-1 with TRBJ2-2; TRBD1 matches at 8 bases. Germline V gene data show CDR1 as SGHRS and CDR2 as YFSETQ. V was clipped by 4 bases and J by 6 bases; unmatched bases: 5. The CDR3 consists of 14 residues. The CDR3 protein is CASSIEDRAGELFF. CDR3 sequence (DNA): TGCGCCAGCAGCATAGAGGACAGGGCCGGGGAGCTGTTTTTT. Supplemented by reference TRBV5-1 and TRBJ2-2, the full variable domain reads KAGVTQTPRYLIKTRGQQVTLSCSPISGHRSVSWYQQTPGQGLQFLFEYFSETQRNKGNFPGRFSGRQFSNSRSEMNVSTLELGDSALYLCASSIEDRAGELFFGEGSRLTVL.

This clonotype has at least ten counts. CDR3 DNA sequence: TGCAGTGCTAGCGCACCGGGACTTTACGAGCAGTACTTC. Its translation is CSASAPGLYEQYF. The rearrangement joins TRBV20-1 to TRBJ2-7; D is perhaps TRBD2 (6 bases). V was shortened by 3 bases and J by 4 bases, with 13 bases between the two germline ends. CDR1 DFQATT and CDR2 SNEGSKA come from the germline V gene (reference sequence). This CDR3 spans 13 amino acids.

The rearrangement joins TRBV27 to TRBJ2-5; possibly TRBD1 or TRBD2 for D (5 bases each). V gave up 5 bases and J gave up 7 bases, with 14 bases separating them. CDR1 and CDR2 from the germline V gene are MNHEY and SMNVEV (reference sequence). This CDR3 spans 13 amino acids. CDR3 sequence (DNA): TGTGCCAGCAGTCCCGGGACCTCAACGACCCAGTACTTC. Translation gives CASSPGTSTTQYF.

This clonotype was recorded at least ten times. The V and J genes are TRBV12-3 or TRBV12-4 and TRBJ1-3; perhaps TRBD1 as D (5 bases). The CDR3 is made up of 16 amino acids. V dropped 5 bases and J dropped 2 bases, with 16 bases sitting between them. The CDR3 DNA is TGTGCCAGCAGTCCCTACCAACCGACAGCTGGAAACACCATATATTTT. Translating it yields CASSPYQPTAGNTIYF.

This chain's CDR3 is CASTQAGLAGSMYEQFF. Written as DNA, the CDR3 is TGTGCCAGCACCCAAGCCGGACTAGCGGGGAGTATGTATGAGCAGTTCTTC. The rearrangement joins TRBV9 to TRBJ2-1, with 12 bases fitting TRBD2. Germline trimming cut 6 bases from V and 8 bases from J; bases unmatched to any gene: 15. Germline loops: CDR1 SGDLS, CDR2 YYNGEE. The CDR3 consists of 17 residues. Drawing the rest from reference TRBV9 and TRBJ2-1, the complete variable domain is DSGVTQTPKHLITATGQRVTLRCSPRSGDLSVYWYQQSLDQGLQFLIQYYNGEERAKGNILERFSAQQFPDLHSELNLSSLELGDSALYFCASTQAGLAGSMYEQFFGPGTRLTVL.